This TCR beta chain was sequenced during a study of shared clonotypes between healthy human individuals. The study's findings and limits: The small donor group covered limited genetic and exposure diversity. Naive CD4 clonotypes were shared across a handful of donors at roughly 5.5%.

Sequencing was performed with immunoSEQ multiplex PCR; in TCRdb, only in-frame clones are kept and a portion is missing. Of about 380,000 clones listed, about 97% are singletons. About this clone itself: Its target is unknown.

Trimming removed 6 bases from V and 5 bases from J; junction bases left unmatched: 9. Germline V CDR1 and CDR2: SGHAT, FQNNGV. The CDR3 loop spans 14 amino acids. This TCR was sampled from a man aged 25-45 years in good health. The rearrangement links TRBV11-2 to TRBJ1-1; 7 nucleotides line up with TRBD1. Specimen: memory CD8+ T cells sorted from blood. Indicated subset: CD45RO+ cells pooled with CCR7-negative TemRA cells. CDR3 nucleotide sequence: TGTGCCAGCAGTCATCAGGGGGAATGGACTGAAGCTTTCTTT. This translates into CASSHQGEWTEAFF.